This entry lists 8 T cell receptor beta chains sequenced from one sample in a study of identical twins. Each CDR3 protein gets one entry after TCRdb re-called the 5' RACE reads with MiXCR. Here the sample spans more than 350,000 distinct CDR3 sequences, 9% being singletons. Sequences were obtained from naive T cells sorted from blood. These receptors originate from a woman in her forties or fifties in good health.

This clonotype was counted many times. The chain is built from TRBV21-1 and TRBJ1-6; the table gives TRBD1 as D, unverified against the DNA. TRBV21-1 corresponds to a pseudogene. The CDR3 is 16 residues long. CDR3: CASSTRAGTDCSPLHF. The CDR3 region has the DNA TGTGCCAGCAGCACCCGGGCAGGTACAGACTGTTCACCCCTCCACTTT.

Of note for this clonotype: A much larger clonotype is one base distant, so this may be a read error. The chain couples TRBV20-1 to TRBJ2-7; D remains unclear. Germline assignment: CDR1 DFQATT and CDR2 SNEGSKA (reference sequence). There are 15 residues in the CDR3. The germline V and J ends were trimmed by 1 base and 4 bases, with 17 bases remaining between them. CDR3 in amino acids: CSARAPGATLYEQYV. DNA for the CDR3: TGCAGTGCTAGAGCCCCAGGAGCTACTCTGTACGAGCAGTACGTC.

This clonotype was found a few times. V and J are TRBV7-9 and TRBJ2-5, with D possibly TRBD2 on 6 matching bases. This CDR3 is 18 amino acids long. Germline CDR1 SEHNR, CDR2 FQNEAQ (reference sequence). V was cut by 3 bases and J by 0 bases, with 20 bases left in between. DNA for the CDR3: TGTGCCAGCAGCTTCGTCGGGGGTCCCATCTCTTACCAAGAGACCCAGTACTTC. It yields the protein CASSFVGGPISYQETQYF.

In its sample, this clonotype was seen a few times. The CDR3 bases are TGCGCCAGCAGCCTGGAAAGGGAGTACGACAATGAGCAGTTCTTC. Translating it yields CASSLEREYDNEQFF. The J gene is TRBJ2-1, the V gene TRBV5-1; D possibly corresponds to TRBD2 (5 bases). Per the germline V gene, CDR1 is SGHRS and CDR2 is YFSETQ. The CDR3 consists of 15 residues. V was shortened by 4 bases and J by 5 bases, with 16 bases between the two germline ends.

There are a few counts of this clonotype. The genes are TRBV15 and TRBJ2-7, with 7 bases matching TRBD1. The CDR3 contains 11 residues. Trimming removed 11 bases from V and 4 bases from J; junction bases left unmatched: 5. CDR1 is LNHNV, CDR2 YYDKDF, per germline (reference sequence). The CDR3 protein is CAVRQGYEQYV. In DNA form, the CDR3 reads TGTGCCGTCCGACAGGGTTACGAGCAGTACGTC.

In its sample, this clonotype was seen a few times. The chain recombines TRBV2 with TRBJ1-6, with D possibly matching TRBD1 (5 bases). The CDR3 sequence is 14 residues long. Germline-derived CDR1 and CDR2 are SNHLY and FYNNEI. With 1 base removed from V and 7 bases from J, the gap between germline ends came to 8 bases. CDR3 amino acids: CASSEEAGNSPLHF. The DNA for the CDR3 is TGTGCCAGCAGTGAAGAGGCAGGGAATTCACCCCTCCACTTT.

This clonotype was counted many times. The chain joins TRBV12-3 or TRBV12-4 to TRBJ2-4, with D possibly TRBD2 on 5 matching bases. V was cut by 2 bases and J by 3 bases, with 11 bases left in between. The length of the CDR3 is 15 residues. The chain's CDR3 is CASSLTGVGKNIQYF. CDR3 sequence (DNA): TGTGCCAGCAGTTTAACCGGGGTAGGCAAAAACATTCAGTACTTC.

This clonotype was detected a few times. The chain combines TRBV12-3 or TRBV12-4 with TRBJ2-2, with 13 bases fitting TRBD2. The CDR3 has 16 residues. Trimming took 6 bases from V and 4 from J; bases not matched to a gene: 5. CDR3 sequence: CASRTGTSGTTGELFF. The CDR3 DNA reads TGTGCCAGCAGAACCGGGACTAGCGGGACCACCGGGGAGCTGTTTTTT.